Each of the 12 T cell receptor beta chains below was sequenced from the same sample in a study of blood T cell repertoires in COVID-19. Using immunoSEQ multiplex PCR, the repertoire was profiled, and TCRdb retains in-frame clones only, with some absent. The profile shows about 120,000 clones, roughly 87% of them singletons. Sequencing was done on a sample of peripheral blood. Every receptor here comes from a man aged 80 or over with acute or convalescent COVID-19.

This clone appeared a few times. CDR3 DNA sequence: TGTGCCAGCAGCCCGTTGGGCCGGACAACTAATGAAAAACTGTTTTTT. Its protein is CASSPLGRTTNEKLFF. The V gene is TRBV3-1 (or the pseudogene TRBV3-2), the J gene TRBJ1-4; no definite D call. The ends were cut back, 4 bases at V and 0 bases at J, with 12 bases in the middle. CDR1 LGHDT and CDR2 YNNKEL come from the germline V gene (reference sequence). CDR3 size: 16 residues.

This clone was detected once. This chain links TRBV12-5 with TRBJ2-2, with 7 bases fitting TRBD1. The CDR3 has 17 amino acids. J gave up 1 base and V 3 bases, and 8 bases lay outside the gene matches. Germline V gene data show CDR1 as LGHNT and CDR2 as FRNRAP. This chain's CDR3 is CASGFPTGQENTGELFF. The CDR3 DNA reads TGTGCTAGTGGTTTCCCTACTGGACAGGAGAACACCGGGGAGCTGTTTTTT.

The genes are TRBV5-1 and TRBJ1-4; 8 positions match TRBD1. V gave up 5 bases and J gave up 5 bases; unmatched junction bases: 8. Germline V CDR1 and CDR2: SGHRS, YFSETQ. The CDR3 runs 15 residues. The CDR3 is CASREVDRANEKLFF. CDR3 coding DNA: TGCGCCAGCAGGGAAGTGGACAGGGCAAATGAAAAACTGTTTTTT.

The gene calls are TRBV18 and TRBJ1-4; 7 nucleotides line up with TRBD1. The V gene end was trimmed by 6 bases and the J gene end by 6 bases; junction bases not matched to a gene: 7. Germline CDR1 and CDR2: KGHSH and LQKENI. The CDR3 extends over 14 amino acids. As DNA, the CDR3 is TGTGCCAGCTCCCCGGGACAGTTACATGAAAAACTGTTTTTT. It encodes CASSPGQLHEKLFF. The entire variable domain, with the rest obtained from reference TRBV18 and TRBJ1-4, is as follows: NAGVMQNPRHLVRRRGQEARLRCSPMKGHSHVYWYRQLPEEGLKFMVYLQKENIIDESGMPKERFSAEFPKEGPSILRIQQVVRGDSAAYFCASSPGQLHEKLFFGSGTQLSVL.

The chain recombines TRBV7-2 with TRBJ2-7; 10 bases match TRBD1. Germline CDR1 is SGHTA and CDR2 is FQGNSA. Trimming at V came to 3 bases and at J to 0 bases, leaving 2 bases not matched to a gene. This CDR3 has 15 amino acids. Here the CDR3 DNA reads TGTGCCAGCAGCTTGGGACAGGGGATCTCCTACGAGCAGTACTTC. It specifies CASSLGQGISYEQYF.

The V call is TRBV20-1, the J call TRBJ1-5; D is uncertain. The germline V gene encodes CDR1 DFQATT and CDR2 SNEGSKA (reference sequence). The CDR3 is 14 amino acids. Trimming shortened V by 3 bases and J by 2 bases, and 11 bases separated the two germline ends. CDR3 bases: TGCAGTGCTAGTCCCCCCCGGGGCAATCAGCCCCAGCATTTT. This sequence encodes CSASPPRGNQPQHF.

This chain joins TRBV27 and TRBJ1-2; 7 bases are shared with TRBD1. Germline V gives CDR1 MNHEY, CDR2 SMNVEV (reference sequence). With 4 bases clipped from V and 4 bases from J, the junction kept 6 bases outside the gene matches. The CDR3 spans 14 residues. CDR3 protein: CASSSDRAGYGYTF. CDR3 nucleotides: TGTGCCAGCAGTTCCGACAGGGCCGGCTATGGCTACACCTTC.

The rearrangement joins TRBV6-5 to TRBJ1-2; D remains unclear. This CDR3 spans 14 amino acids. Germline V lookup: CDR1 MNHEY, CDR2 SVGAGI. Trimming pared 7 bases from V and 8 bases from J, leaving 20 bases between. The CDR3 DNA reads as TGTGCCAGCACCCGACCGGGAGGGAAAGGGGGCTACACCTTC. Protein product: CASTRPGGKGGYTF.

The V gene is TRBV5-4, the J gene TRBJ1-1; D call uncertain. The CDR3 is made up of 14 amino acids. The germline V and J ends were trimmed by 4 bases and 3 bases, with 13 bases remaining between them. Germline CDR1 and CDR2: SGHNT and YYREEE (reference sequence). In nucleotides, the CDR3 is TGTGCCAGCAGCCCACAAAGAGGGCACACTGAAGCTTTCTTT. It encodes CASSPQRGHTEAFF.

Only a few counts were recorded for this clone. The CDR3: CASSPDWYEKLFF. The CDR3 DNA follows: TGCGCCAGCAGCCCAGATTGGTATGAAAAACTGTTTTTT. The V and J genes are TRBV5-1 and TRBJ1-4; D unresolved. The CDR3 covers 13 residues. V was shortened by 4 bases and J by 6 bases, with 10 bases between the two germline ends. Germline CDR1 SGHRS, CDR2 YFSETQ.

V is TRBV11-2 and J is TRBJ2-3, with TRBD2 matching 7 bases. V lost 4 bases to trimming and J lost 10 bases; unmatched junction nucleotides: 8. The CDR3 runs to 13 residues. The germline V gene has CDR1 SGHAT and CDR2 FQNNGV. In DNA form, the CDR3 reads TGTGCCAGCAGCTGGAGGAGCCTAGCGGCGCAGTATTTT. This gives the protein CASSWRSLAAQYF.

This clone was seen a few times. This chain connects TRBV2 to TRBJ1-1, with TRBD1 identical over 7 bases. The CDR3 covers 14 residues. Per the germline V gene, CDR1 is SNHLY and CDR2 is FYNNEI. V lost 10 bases, J lost 1 base, and 9 bases stayed unmatched. CDR3 bases: TGTGCCACGTATCGGACAGGAGGGAACACTGAAGCTTTCTTT. It is translated as CATYRTGGNTEAFF. Full variable domain (rest looked up from reference TRBV2 and TRBJ1-1): EPEVTQTPSHQVTQMGQEVILRCVPISNHLYFYWYRQILGQKVEFLVSFYNNEISEKSEIFDDQFSVERPDGSNFTLKIRSTKLEDSAMYFCATYRTGGNTEAFFGQGTRLTVV.